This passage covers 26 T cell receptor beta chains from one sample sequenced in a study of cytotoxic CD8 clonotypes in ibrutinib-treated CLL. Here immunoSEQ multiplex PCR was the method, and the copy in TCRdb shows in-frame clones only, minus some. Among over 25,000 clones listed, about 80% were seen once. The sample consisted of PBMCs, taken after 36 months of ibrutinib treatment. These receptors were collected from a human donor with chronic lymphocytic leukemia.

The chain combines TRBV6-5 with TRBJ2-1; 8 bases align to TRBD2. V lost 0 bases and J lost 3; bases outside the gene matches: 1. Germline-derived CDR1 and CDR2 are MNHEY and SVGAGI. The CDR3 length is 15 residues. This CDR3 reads CASSYSAGGYNEQFF. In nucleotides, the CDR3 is TGTGCCAGCAGTTACTCGGCGGGGGGCTACAATGAGCAGTTCTTC.

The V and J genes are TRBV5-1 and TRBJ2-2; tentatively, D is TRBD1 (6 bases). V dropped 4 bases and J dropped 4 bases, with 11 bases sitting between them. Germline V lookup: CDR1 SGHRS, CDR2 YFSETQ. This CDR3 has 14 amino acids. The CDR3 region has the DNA TGCGCCAGCAGCGTTGAAGGGGGCACCGGGGAGCTGTTTTTT. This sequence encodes CASSVEGGTGELFF.

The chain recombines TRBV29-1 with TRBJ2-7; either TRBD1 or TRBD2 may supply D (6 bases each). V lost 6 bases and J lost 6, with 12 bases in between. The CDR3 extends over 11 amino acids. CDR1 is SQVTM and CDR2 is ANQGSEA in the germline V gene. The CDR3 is CSVGHGSEQYF. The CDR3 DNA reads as TGCAGCGTGGGACACGGGAGCGAGCAGTACTTC.

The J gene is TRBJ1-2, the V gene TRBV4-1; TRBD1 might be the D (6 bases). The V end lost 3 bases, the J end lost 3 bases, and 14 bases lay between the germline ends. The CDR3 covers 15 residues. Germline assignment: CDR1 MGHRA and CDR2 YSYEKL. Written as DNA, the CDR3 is TGCGCCAGCAGCCAGGTAGGACAGACTTACTATGGCTACACCTTC. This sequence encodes CASSQVGQTYYGYTF.

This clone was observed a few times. The CDR3 region has the DNA TGTGCCAGCAGTTACTCTAACGAGCAGTACTTC. Translated, it gives CASSYSNEQYF. The chain combines TRBV6-6 with TRBJ2-7; no clear D gene. Trimming stripped 0 bases from V and 5 bases from J, with 2 bases between. Germline assignment: CDR1 MNHNY and CDR2 SVGAGI (reference sequence). This CDR3 region has 11 residues.

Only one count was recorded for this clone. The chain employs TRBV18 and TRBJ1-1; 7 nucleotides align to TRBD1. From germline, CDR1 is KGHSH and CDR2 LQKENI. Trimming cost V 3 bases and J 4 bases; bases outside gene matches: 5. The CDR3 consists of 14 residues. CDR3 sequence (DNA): TGTGCCAGCTCACCCGGGACAGCCGGCACTGAAGCTTTCTTT. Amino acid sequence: CASSPGTAGTEAFF.

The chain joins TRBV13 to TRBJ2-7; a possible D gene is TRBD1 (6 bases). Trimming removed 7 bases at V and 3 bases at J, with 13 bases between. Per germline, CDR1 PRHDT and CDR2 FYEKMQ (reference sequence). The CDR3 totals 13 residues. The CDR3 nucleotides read TGTGCCAGCACCACGGGACACATCTACGAGCAGTACTTC. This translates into CASTTGHIYEQYF.

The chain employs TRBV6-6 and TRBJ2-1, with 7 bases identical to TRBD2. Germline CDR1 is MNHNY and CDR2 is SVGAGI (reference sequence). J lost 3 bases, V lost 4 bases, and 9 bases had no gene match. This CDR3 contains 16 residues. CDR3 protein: CASSSSGGLVYNEQFF. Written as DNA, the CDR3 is TGTGCCAGCAGTTCCTCGGGGGGACTCGTCTACAATGAGCAGTTCTTC.

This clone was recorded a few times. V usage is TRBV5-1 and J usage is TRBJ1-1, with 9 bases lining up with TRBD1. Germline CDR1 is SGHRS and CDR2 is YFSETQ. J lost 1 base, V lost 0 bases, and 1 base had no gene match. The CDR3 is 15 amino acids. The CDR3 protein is CASSLGTGANTEAFF. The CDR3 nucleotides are TGCGCCAGCAGCTTGGGGACAGGGGCGAACACTGAAGCTTTCTTT. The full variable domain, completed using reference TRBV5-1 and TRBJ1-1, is KAGVTQTPRYLIKTRGQQVTLSCSPISGHRSVSWYQQTPGQGLQFLFEYFSETQRNKGNFPGRFSGRQFSNSRSEMNVSTLELGDSALYLCASSLGTGANTEAFFGQGTRLTVV.

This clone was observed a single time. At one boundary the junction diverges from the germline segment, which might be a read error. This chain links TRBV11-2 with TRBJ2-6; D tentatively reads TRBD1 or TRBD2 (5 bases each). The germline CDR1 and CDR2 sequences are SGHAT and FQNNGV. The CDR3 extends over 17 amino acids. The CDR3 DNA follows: TGTGCCAGCAGCCCACGAGGGTCCCTCATTGGGGCCAGCGTCCTGACTTTC. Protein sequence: CASSPRGSLIGASVLTF.

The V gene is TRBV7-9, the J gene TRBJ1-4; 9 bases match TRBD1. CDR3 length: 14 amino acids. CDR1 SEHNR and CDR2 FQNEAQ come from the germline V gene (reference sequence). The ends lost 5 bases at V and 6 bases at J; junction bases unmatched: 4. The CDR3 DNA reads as TGTGCCAGCAGCCCGGGGACAGGGTATGAAAAACTGTTTTTT. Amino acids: CASSPGTGYEKLFF.

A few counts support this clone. In DNA form, the CDR3 reads TGTGCCAGCAGCCAAACCGCCTCGGGGGCCCAAGAGACCCAGTACTTC. It yields the protein CASSQTASGAQETQYF. The chain carries TRBV7-9 and TRBJ2-5; D may match TRBD1 or TRBD2 (6 bases each). CDR3 length equals 16 residues. Trimming stripped 5 bases from V and 1 base from J, with 17 bases between. Germline loops: CDR1 SEHNR, CDR2 FQNEAQ (reference sequence).

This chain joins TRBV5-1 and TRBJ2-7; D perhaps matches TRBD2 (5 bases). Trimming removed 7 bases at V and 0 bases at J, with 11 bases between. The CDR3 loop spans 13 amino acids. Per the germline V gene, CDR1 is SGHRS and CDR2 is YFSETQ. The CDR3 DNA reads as TGCGCCAGCTCCGAGGGCTTCTCCTACGAGCAGTACTTC. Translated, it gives CASSEGFSYEQYF.

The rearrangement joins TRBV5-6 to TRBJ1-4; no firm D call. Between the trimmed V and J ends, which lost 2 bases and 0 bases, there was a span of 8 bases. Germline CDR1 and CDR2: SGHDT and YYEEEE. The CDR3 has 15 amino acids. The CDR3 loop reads CASSLYAATNEKLFF. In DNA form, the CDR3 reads TGTGCCAGCAGCTTATACGCCGCAACTAATGAAAAACTGTTTTTT.

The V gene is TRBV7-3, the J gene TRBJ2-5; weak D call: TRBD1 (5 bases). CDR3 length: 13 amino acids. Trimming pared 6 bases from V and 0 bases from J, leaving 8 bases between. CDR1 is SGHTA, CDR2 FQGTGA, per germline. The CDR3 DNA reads TGTGCCAGCAGTATGGACAACCAAGAGACCCAGTACTTC. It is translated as CASSMDNQETQYF.

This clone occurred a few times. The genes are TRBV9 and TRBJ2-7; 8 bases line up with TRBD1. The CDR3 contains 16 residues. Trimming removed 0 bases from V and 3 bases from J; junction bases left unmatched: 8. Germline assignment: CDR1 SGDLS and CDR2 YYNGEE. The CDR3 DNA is TGTGCCAGCAGCGTAGCCGCCGGGACAGGAGGCTACGAGCAGTACTTC. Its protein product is CASSVAAGTGGYEQYF.

For the CDR3, the DNA is TGTGCCAGCAGTTCCCGGACTACCTCCTACGAGCAGTACTTC. It specifies CASSSRTTSYEQYF. The chain joins TRBV6-6 to TRBJ2-7; weak D call: TRBD2 (6 bases). The CDR3 consists of 14 residues. Trimming cost V 4 bases and J 0 bases, with 10 bases left between them. CDR1 is MNHNY and CDR2 is SVGAGI in the germline V gene (reference sequence).

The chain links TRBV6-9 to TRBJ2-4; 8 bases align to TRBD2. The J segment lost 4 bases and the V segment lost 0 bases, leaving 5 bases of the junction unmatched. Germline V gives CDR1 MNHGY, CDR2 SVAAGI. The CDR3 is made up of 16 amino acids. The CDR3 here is CASSYSSGGEKNIQYF. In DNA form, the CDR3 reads TGTGCCAGCAGTTATTCGAGCGGGGGAGAGAAAAACATTCAGTACTTC.

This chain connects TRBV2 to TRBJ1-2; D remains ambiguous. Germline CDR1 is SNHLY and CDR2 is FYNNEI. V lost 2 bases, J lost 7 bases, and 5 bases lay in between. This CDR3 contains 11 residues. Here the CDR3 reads CASSEKGGYTF. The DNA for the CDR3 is TGTGCCAGCAGTGAAAAGGGTGGCTACACCTTC.

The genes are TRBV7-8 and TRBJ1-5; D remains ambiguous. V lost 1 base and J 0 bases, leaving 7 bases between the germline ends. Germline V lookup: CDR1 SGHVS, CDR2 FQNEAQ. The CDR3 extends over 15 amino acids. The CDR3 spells CASSLEAHSNQPQHF. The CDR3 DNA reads TGTGCCAGCAGCTTAGAGGCTCATAGCAATCAGCCCCAGCATTTT.

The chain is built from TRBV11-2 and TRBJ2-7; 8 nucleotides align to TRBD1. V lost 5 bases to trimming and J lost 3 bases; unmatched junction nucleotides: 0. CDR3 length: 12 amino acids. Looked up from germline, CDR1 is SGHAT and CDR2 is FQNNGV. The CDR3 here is CASSGQGYEQYF. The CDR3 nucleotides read TGTGCCAGCAGCGGACAGGGCTACGAGCAGTACTTC.

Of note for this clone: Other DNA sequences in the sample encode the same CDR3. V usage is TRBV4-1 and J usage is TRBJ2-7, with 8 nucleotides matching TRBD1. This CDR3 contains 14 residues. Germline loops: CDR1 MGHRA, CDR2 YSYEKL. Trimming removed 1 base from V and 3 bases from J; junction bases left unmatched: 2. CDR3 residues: CASSQGGQGYEQYF. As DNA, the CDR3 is TGCGCCAGCAGCCAAGGCGGACAGGGCTACGAGCAGTACTTC.

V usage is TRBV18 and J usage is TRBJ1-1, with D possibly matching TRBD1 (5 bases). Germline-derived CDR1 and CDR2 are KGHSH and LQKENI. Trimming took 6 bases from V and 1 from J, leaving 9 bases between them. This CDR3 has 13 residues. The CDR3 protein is CASSQGPNTEAFF. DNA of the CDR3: TGTGCCAGCTCCCAGGGTCCGAACACTGAAGCTTTCTTT.

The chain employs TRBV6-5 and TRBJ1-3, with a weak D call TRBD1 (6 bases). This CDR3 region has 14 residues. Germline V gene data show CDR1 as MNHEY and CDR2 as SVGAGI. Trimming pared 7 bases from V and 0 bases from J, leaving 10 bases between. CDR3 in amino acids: CASKRGLSGNTIYF. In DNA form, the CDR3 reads TGTGCCAGCAAACGGGGGCTCTCTGGAAACACCATATATTTT.

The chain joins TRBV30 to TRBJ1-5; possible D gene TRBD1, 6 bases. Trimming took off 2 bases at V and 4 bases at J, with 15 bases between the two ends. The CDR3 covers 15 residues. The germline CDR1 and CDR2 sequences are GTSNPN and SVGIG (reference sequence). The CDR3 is CAWSSGTQGNQPQHF. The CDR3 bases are TGTGCCTGGAGTTCAGGGACCCAGGGGAATCAGCCCCAGCATTTT.

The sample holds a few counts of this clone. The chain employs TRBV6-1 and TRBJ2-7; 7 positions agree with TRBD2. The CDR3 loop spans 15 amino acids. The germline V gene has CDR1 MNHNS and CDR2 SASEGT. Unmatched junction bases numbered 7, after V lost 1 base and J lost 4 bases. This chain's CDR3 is CASSEVGSGAYEQYF. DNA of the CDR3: TGTGCCAGCAGTGAAGTTGGAAGCGGGGCTTACGAGCAGTACTTC.